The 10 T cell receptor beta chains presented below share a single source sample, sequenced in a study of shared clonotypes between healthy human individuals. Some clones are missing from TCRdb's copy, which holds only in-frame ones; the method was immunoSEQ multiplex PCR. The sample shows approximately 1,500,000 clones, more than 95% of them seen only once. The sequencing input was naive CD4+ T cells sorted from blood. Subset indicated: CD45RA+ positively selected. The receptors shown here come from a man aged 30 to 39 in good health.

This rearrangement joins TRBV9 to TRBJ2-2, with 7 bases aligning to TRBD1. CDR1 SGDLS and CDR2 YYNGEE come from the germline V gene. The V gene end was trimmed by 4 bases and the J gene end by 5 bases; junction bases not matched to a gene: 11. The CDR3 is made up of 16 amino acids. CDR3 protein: CASSKTGVLLTGELFF. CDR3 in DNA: TGTGCCAGCAGCAAAACAGGGGTATTGTTAACCGGGGAGCTGTTTTTT. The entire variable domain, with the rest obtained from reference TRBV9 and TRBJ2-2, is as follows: DSGVTQTPKHLITATGQRVTLRCSPRSGDLSVYWYQQSLDQGLQFLIQYYNGEERAKGNILERFSAQQFPDLHSELNLSSLELGDSALYFCASSKTGVLLTGELFFGEGSRLTVL.

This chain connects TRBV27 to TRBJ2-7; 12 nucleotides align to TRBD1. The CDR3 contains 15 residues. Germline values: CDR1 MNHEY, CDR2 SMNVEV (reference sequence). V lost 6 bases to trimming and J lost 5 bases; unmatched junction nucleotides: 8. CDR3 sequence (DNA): TGTGCCAGCAGGTGGGGGACAGGGGGCGGCCACGAGCAGTACTTC. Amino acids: CASRWGTGGGHEQYF.

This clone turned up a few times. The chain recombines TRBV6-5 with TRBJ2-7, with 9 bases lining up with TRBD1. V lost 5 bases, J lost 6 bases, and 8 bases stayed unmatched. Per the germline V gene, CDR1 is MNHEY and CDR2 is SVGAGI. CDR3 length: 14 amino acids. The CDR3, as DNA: TGTGCCAGCAGTCCAAGCGGACAGGGGCTCGAGCAGTACTTC. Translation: CASSPSGQGLEQYF.

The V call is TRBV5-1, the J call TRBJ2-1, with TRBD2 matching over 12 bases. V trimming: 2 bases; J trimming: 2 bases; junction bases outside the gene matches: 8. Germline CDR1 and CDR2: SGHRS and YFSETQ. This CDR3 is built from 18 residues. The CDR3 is CASSLGLAGGLPYNEQFF. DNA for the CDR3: TGCGCCAGCAGCTTAGGCCTAGCGGGAGGGCTACCCTACAATGAGCAGTTCTTC. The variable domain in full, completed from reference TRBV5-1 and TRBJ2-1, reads KAGVTQTPRYLIKTRGQQVTLSCSPISGHRSVSWYQQTPGQGLQFLFEYFSETQRNKGNFPGRFSGRQFSNSRSEMNVSTLELGDSALYLCASSLGLAGGLPYNEQFFGPGTRLTVL.

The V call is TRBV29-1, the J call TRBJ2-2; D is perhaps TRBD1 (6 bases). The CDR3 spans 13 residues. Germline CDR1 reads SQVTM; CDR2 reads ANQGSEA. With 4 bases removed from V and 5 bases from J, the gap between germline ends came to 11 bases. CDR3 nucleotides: TGCAGCGTTGGGACAGTCGGGACCGGGGAGCTGTTTTTT. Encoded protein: CSVGTVGTGELFF.

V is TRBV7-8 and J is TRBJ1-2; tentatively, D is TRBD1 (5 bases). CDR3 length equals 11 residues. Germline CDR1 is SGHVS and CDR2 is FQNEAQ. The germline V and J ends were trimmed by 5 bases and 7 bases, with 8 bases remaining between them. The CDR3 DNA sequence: TGTGCCAGCAGCCAGGGAGGTGGCTACACCTTC. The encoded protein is CASSQGGGYTF. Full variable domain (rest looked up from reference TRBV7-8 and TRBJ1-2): GAGVSQSPRYKVAKRGQDVALRCDPISGHVSLFWYQQALGQGPEFLTYFQNEAQLDKSGLPSDRFFAERPEGSVSTLKIQRTQQEDSAVYLCASSQGGGYTFGSGTRLTVV.

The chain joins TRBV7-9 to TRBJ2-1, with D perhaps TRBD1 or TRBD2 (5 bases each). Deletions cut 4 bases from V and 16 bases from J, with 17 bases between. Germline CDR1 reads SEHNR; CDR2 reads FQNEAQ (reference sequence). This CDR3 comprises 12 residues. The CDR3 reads CASSSRDAQRFF. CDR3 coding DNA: TGTGCCAGCAGCTCCCGGGACGCCCAGCGCTTCTTC. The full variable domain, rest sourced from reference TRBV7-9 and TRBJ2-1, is DTGVSQNPRHKITKRGQNVTFRCDPISEHNRLYWYRQTLGQGPEFLTYFQNEAQLEKSRLLSDRFSAERPKGSFSTLEIQRTEQGDSAMYLCASSSRDAQRFFGPGTRLTVL.

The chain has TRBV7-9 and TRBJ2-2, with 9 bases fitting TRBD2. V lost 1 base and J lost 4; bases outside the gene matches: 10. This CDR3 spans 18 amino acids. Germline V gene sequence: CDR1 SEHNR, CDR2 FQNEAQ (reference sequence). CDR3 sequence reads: CASSLGAAGGSATGELFF. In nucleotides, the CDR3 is TGTGCCAGCAGCTTAGGGGCCGCGGGAGGGTCCGCCACCGGGGAGCTGTTTTTT.

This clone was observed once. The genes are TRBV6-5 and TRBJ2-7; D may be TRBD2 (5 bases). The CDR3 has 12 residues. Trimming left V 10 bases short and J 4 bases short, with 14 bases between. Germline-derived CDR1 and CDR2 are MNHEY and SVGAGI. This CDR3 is CATLAGAYEQYF. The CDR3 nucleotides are TGTGCCACCCTAGCTGGCGCATACGAGCAGTACTTC.

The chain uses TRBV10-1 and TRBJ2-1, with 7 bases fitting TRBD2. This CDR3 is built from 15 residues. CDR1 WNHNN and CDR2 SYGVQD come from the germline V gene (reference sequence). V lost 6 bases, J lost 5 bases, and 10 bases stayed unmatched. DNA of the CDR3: TGCGCCAGCAGCCACGAGGGACTACCTAACAATGAGCAGTTCTTC. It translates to CASSHEGLPNNEQFF.